Shown below are 2 T cell receptor beta chains from a single sample sequenced in a study of blood T cells in healthy people across ages. The use of a sample-barcoded 5' primer and a J-beta primer mix characterized a second PCR of roughly 6 to 11 cycles. TCRdb fed the 5' RACE reads into MiXCR, producing one record per CDR3 protein. This sample has about 1.5 million distinct CDR3 sequences, with around 39% found just once. The source material was blood. These receptors originate from a woman between 18 and 29 years old in good health.

This clonotype was observed a handful of times. This chain links TRBV14 with TRBJ2-7, with D possibly being TRBD1 or TRBD2 (6 bases each). The CDR3 is 19 residues long. CDR1 is SGHDN, CDR2 FVKESK, per germline. The V gene lost 0 bases and the J gene lost 7 bases, with 28 bases spanning the gap. The CDR3 spells CASSQESGSAAVGASEQYF. The CDR3 coding sequence is TGTGCCAGCAGCCAAGAAAGCGGGTCTGCCGCCGTGGGGGCTTCGGAGCAGTACTTC.

The V and J genes are TRBV7-8 and TRBJ2-1, with TRBD2 identical over 10 bases. The ends lost 4 bases at V and 5 bases at J; junction bases unmatched: 5. Looked up from germline, CDR1 is SGHVS and CDR2 is FQNEAQ. The CDR3 contains 15 residues. The CDR3 here is CASSSLAGQNNEQFF. The CDR3 region has the DNA TGTGCCAGCAGCTCACTAGCGGGGCAGAACAATGAGCAGTTCTTC.